This T cell receptor (beta chain) was identified in a study of shared clonotypes between healthy human individuals. The wider study: There were three CD4 naive, three CD4 memory, two CD8 naive and one CD8 memory plates per donor. Notes on the study in general: Against clonotypes common to all four donors, non-shared ones had lower generation probabilities.

Positively selected for CCR7, the CD45RO-negative cells used as naive CD8 cells excluded terminally differentiated effector memory CD45RA+ cells. Germline values: CDR1 SGDLS, CDR2 YYNGEE. The V end lost 3 bases, the J end lost 0 bases, and 19 bases lay between the germline ends. The CDR3 runs 18 residues. With respect to this clone: Its specificity is unknown.

Produced via immunoSEQ multiplex PCR; TCRdb's table is partial and in-frame only. The sample carries 2 million to 2.5 million clones, 93% recorded once. The TCR comes from a man younger than 35 in good health. Some clones in this sample may be carry-over from other donors' samples. J is TRBJ1-3 and V is TRBV9; D is perhaps TRBD1 (6 bases). The sequencing sample was made of naive CD8+ T cells from PBMCs. CDR3 in DNA: TGTGCCAGCAGCGACCACACAGGGAGAGAGAACTCTGGAAACACCATATATTTT. This encodes CASSDHTGRENSGNTIYF.